This T cell receptor (beta chain) was recorded in a study of shared clonotypes between healthy human individuals. General observations from the study: Measured sharing among donors was expected to vary with sequencing depth. Although depth was large, rarefaction showed that sequencing of the sorted subsets was incomplete. It was observed that roughly 5.1% of naive CD4 clonotypes were shared across a handful of donors.

CD8 cells regarded as naive lacked CD45RO, were positively chosen for CCR7, and omitted terminally differentiated effector memory CD45RA+ cells. CDR3 length: 14 amino acids. The germline V gene has CDR1 MGHRA and CDR2 YSYEKL. J lost 3 bases, V lost 4 bases, and 2 bases had no gene match. It was around 180 ng DNA, 31,000 or so T cell genomes, that sorted-subset replicate PCRs used. Assay used: immunoSEQ multiplex PCR; TCRdb lists only in-frame clones, some missing. The sample holds some 2.1 million clones; just over 90% are singletons and the top ten take more than 1.5%. This clone has just a few counts. As yet, its antigen is unknown.

This TCR derives from a man aged 18 to 30 in good health. Some clones in this sample may be carry-over from other donors' samples. Sequenced: naive CD8+ T cells from PBMCs. V usage is TRBV4-1 and J usage is TRBJ1-3, with 8 nucleotides matching TRBD1. This chain's CDR3 is CASSPDRGGNTIYF. The CDR3 coding sequence is TGCGCCAGCAGCCCCGACAGGGGTGGAAACACCATATATTTT.